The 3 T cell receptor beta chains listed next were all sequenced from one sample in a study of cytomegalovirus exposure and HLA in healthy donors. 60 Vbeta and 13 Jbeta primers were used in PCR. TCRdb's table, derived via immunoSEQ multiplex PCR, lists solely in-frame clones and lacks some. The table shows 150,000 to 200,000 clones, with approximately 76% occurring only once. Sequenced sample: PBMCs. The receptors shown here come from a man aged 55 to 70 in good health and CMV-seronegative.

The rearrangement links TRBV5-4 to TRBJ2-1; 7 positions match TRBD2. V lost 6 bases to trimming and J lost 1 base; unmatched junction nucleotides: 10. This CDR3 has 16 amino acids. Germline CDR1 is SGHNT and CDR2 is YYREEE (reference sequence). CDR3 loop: CASTTKGGSSYNEQFF. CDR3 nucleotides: TGTGCCAGCACCACCAAGGGCGGGAGTTCCTACAATGAGCAGTTCTTC.

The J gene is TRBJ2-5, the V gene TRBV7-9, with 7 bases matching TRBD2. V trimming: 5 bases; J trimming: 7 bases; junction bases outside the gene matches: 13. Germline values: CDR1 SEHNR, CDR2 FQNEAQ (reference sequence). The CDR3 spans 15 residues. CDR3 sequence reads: CASSATRLAPGTQYF. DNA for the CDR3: TGTGCCAGCAGCGCCACGAGACTAGCCCCAGGGACCCAGTACTTC.

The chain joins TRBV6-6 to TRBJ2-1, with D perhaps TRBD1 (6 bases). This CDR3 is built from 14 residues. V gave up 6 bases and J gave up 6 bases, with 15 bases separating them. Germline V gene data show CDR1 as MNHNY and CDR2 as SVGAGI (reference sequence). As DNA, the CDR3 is TGTGCCAGCAGAGAGGCAGGGGCTTTCAATGAGCAGTTCTTC. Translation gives CASREAGAFNEQFF.